This T cell receptor beta chain was recovered during a study of blood T cells in healthy people across ages. Alongside a J-beta primer mix, a sample-barcoded 5' primer served in a second PCR lasting about 7 to 11 cycles. A tag from a template-switch adaptor with 12 random nucleotides marked each cDNA molecule. From the 5' RACE reads, TCRdb called clonotypes with MiXCR, one entry per CDR3 protein. Seen here are 800,000 to 1,000,000 distinct CDR3 sequences, about 44% observed once, and the top ten hold roughly 13%. General study results and limits: Estimated diversity across one million T cells was deemed an underestimate.

After removal of 4 bases from V and 4 bases from J, the junction contained 6 bases not matched to a gene. The CDR3 has 15 residues. The V gene's germline CDR1 is SGHNT and CDR2 YENEEA. Concerning this clonotype: The antigen remains unidentified.

This chain joins TRBV11-3 and TRBJ1-2; the match to TRBD1 covers 10 bases. Sequencing was done on a sample of blood. This clonotype was sampled from a man aged 30-40 years in good health. The CDR3 coding sequence is TGTGCCAGCAGCTCCCCGGACAGGGGGTCCTATGGCTACACCTTC. Its translation is CASSSPDRGSYGYTF.